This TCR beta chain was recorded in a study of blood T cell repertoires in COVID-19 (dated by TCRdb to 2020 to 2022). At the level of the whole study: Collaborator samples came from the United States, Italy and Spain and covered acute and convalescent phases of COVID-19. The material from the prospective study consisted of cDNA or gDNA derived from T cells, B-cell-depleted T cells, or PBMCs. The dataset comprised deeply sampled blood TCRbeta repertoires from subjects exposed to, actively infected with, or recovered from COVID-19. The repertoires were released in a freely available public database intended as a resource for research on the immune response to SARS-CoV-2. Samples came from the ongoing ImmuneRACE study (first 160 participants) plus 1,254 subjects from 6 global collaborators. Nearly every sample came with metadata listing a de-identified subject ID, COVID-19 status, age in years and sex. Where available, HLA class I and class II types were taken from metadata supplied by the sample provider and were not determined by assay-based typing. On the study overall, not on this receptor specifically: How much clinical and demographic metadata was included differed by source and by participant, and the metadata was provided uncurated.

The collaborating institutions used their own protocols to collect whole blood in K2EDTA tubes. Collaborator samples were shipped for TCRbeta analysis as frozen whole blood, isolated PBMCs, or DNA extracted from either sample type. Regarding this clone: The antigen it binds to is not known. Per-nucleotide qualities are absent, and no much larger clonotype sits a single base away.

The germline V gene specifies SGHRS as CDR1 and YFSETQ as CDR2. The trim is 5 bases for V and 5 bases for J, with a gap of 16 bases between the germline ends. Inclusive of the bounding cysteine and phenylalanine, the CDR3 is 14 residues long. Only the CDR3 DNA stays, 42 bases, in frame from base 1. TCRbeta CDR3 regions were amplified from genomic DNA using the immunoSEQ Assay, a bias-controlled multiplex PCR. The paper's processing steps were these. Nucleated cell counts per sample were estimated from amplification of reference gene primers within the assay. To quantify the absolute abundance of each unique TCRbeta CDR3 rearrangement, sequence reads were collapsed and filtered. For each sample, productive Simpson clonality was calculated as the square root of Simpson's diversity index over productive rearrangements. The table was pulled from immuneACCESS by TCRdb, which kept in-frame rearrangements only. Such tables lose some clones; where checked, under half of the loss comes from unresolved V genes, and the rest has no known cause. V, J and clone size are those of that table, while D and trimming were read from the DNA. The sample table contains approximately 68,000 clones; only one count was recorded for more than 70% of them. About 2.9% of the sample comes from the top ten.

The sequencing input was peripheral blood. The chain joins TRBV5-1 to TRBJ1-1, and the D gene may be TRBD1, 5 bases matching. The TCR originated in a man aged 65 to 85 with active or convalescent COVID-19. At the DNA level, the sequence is TGCGCCAGCAGTCCCAGGGAGGATGCAACTGAAGCTTTCTTT. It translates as CASSPREDATEAFF. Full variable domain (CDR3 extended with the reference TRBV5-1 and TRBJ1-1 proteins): KAGVTQTPRYLIKTRGQQVTLSCSPISGHRSVSWYQQTPGQGLQFLFEYFSETQRNKGNFPGRFSGRQFSNSRSEMNVSTLELGDSALYLCASSPREDATEAFFGQGTRLTVV.